This TCR beta chain was recorded in a study of identical twins. This clonotype was seen a handful of times. The CDR3 loop spans 11 amino acids. Germline values: CDR1 SNHLY, CDR2 FYNNEI. Trimming took 1 base from V and 12 from J, leaving 9 bases between them. TCRdb re-called the 5' RACE reads with MiXCR, one entry per CDR3 protein. This table has roughly 500,000 distinct CDR3 sequences, roughly a fifth appearing once. All donors were healthy, and all were Caucasian. The same specimen was also included in a second study, on T cells expressing NK-cell markers.

The source of this sequence is a woman under 30 in good health. Sequencing was carried out using CD4+ T cells sorted from blood. The rearrangement uses TRBV2 and TRBJ1-1; D not certain. The CDR3 sequence is CASSEGGFSFF. CDR3 DNA: TGTGCCAGCAGTGAAGGGGGTTTTTCTTTCTTT. Based on the CDR3 plus reference TRBV2 and TRBJ1-1, the full variable domain is EPEVTQTPSHQVTQMGQEVILRCVPISNHLYFYWYRQILGQKVEFLVSFYNNEISEKSEIFDDQFSVERPDGSNFTLKIRSTKLEDSAMYFCASSEGGFSFFGQGTRLTVV.